The 26 T cell receptor beta chains listed next were all sequenced from one sample in a study of control samples from healthy donors and cancer patients. Generated by immunoSEQ multiplex PCR, the TCRdb table keeps only in-frame clones and is missing some. The sample yields roughly 86,000 clones, 90% to 95% seen once. The specimen was blood. All receptors come from a woman aged 25-40 years in good health.

The chain has TRBV27 and TRBJ2-5; 7 bases are shared with TRBD1. This CDR3 comprises 16 residues. The V segment lost 4 bases and the J segment 2 bases; nucleotides outside the gene matches: 10. The germline CDR1 and CDR2 sequences are MNHEY and SMNVEV (reference sequence). The CDR3 is CASSSTSTGWQETQYF. The DNA of the CDR3 is TGTGCCAGCAGTTCGACCTCGACAGGGTGGCAAGAGACCCAGTACTTC.

The chain is built from TRBV19 and TRBJ1-5, with a weak D call TRBD1 (6 bases). This CDR3 is built from 15 residues. Germline V gene data show CDR1 as LNHDA and CDR2 as SQIVND (reference sequence). The V end was cut by 3 bases, the J end by 5 bases, with 14 bases between. For the CDR3, the DNA is TGTGCCAGTAGTATTGGGGGCTCGATTCATCAGCCCCAGCATTTT. The encoded protein is CASSIGGSIHQPQHF.

The chain recombines TRBV3-1 (or the pseudogene TRBV3-2) with TRBJ1-1; D possibly corresponds to TRBD1 (6 bases). Trimming left V 3 bases short and J 3 bases short, with 11 bases between. This CDR3 has 14 amino acids. Germline-derived CDR1 and CDR2 are LGHDT and YNNKEL (reference sequence). CDR3 protein: CASSQGATHTEAFF. CDR3 nucleotides: TGTGCCAGCAGCCAGGGGGCGACTCACACTGAAGCTTTCTTT.

The chain couples TRBV3-1 (or the pseudogene TRBV3-2) to TRBJ2-1; 9 nucleotides line up with TRBD2. V trimming: 4 bases; J trimming: 7 bases; junction bases outside the gene matches: 2. In germline, CDR1 is LGHDT, CDR2 YNNKEL (reference sequence). The length of the CDR3 is 13 residues. CDR3 amino acids: CASSRTSDNEQFF. The CDR3 DNA reads TGTGCCAGCAGCCGGACTAGCGATAATGAGCAGTTCTTC.

The V call is TRBV10-2, the J call TRBJ2-7; D gene ambiguous. V was trimmed by 2 bases and J by 0 bases, leaving 8 bases between them. This CDR3 has 14 amino acids. From germline, CDR1 is WSHSY and CDR2 SAAADI. CDR3: CASSERRPSYEQYF. CDR3 sequence (DNA): TGCGCCAGCAGTGAGAGACGACCCTCCTACGAGCAGTACTTC.

The chain recombines TRBV3-1 (or the pseudogene TRBV3-2) with TRBJ1-1; TRBD1 might be the D (5 bases). The CDR3 sequence is 15 residues long. Between the trimmed V and J ends, which lost 3 bases and 1 base, there was a span of 12 bases. The germline V gene encodes CDR1 LGHDT and CDR2 YNNKEL (reference sequence). The CDR3 sequence is CASSQAGTENTEAFF. In DNA form, the CDR3 reads TGTGCCAGCAGCCAGGCCGGGACGGAGAACACTGAAGCTTTCTTT.

The chain uses TRBV30 and TRBJ2-1; no clear D gene. The CDR3 has 11 residues. The V end lost 3 bases, the J end lost 9 bases, and 9 bases lay between the germline ends. Germline-derived CDR1 and CDR2 are GTSNPN and SVGIG (reference sequence). The CDR3 region has the DNA TGTGCCTGGAGGTTTTATAGTGAGCAGTTCTTC. Protein product: CAWRFYSEQFF.

This chain connects TRBV6-5 to TRBJ1-1; 8 bases match TRBD1. The V gene's germline CDR1 is MNHEY and CDR2 SVGAGI. With 2 bases clipped from V and 2 bases from J, the junction kept 4 bases outside the gene matches. The length of the CDR3 is 15 residues. CDR3 nucleotide sequence: TGTGCCAGCAGTTACCAGCCAGGGGGCAACACTGAAGCTTTCTTT. Residues: CASSYQPGGNTEAFF.

This clone showed up just a few times. The chain links TRBV9 to TRBJ1-3; no firm D call. Germline CDR1 reads SGDLS; CDR2 reads YYNGEE. Trimming removed 2 bases from V and 4 bases from J, with 7 bases in between. This CDR3 is built from 13 residues. The CDR3 region is CASSVFTGNTIYF. The CDR3 bases are TGTGCCAGCAGCGTCTTTACCGGAAACACCATATATTTT.

The chain uses TRBV14 and TRBJ1-2; the match to TRBD1 covers 7 bases. V gave up 4 bases and J gave up 4 bases; unmatched junction bases: 6. The V gene's germline CDR1 is SGHDN and CDR2 FVKESK. There are 14 residues in the CDR3. In nucleotides, the CDR3 is TGTGCCAGCAGCCTTTACAGGGGAGGCTATGGCTACACCTTC. It translates to CASSLYRGGYGYTF.

The rearrangement uses TRBV6-6 and TRBJ1-2, with 7 bases that match TRBD1. J gave up 5 bases and V 6 bases, and 6 bases lay outside the gene matches. Germline-derived CDR1 and CDR2 are MNHNY and SVGAGI (reference sequence). The CDR3 sequence is 13 residues long. In DNA form, the CDR3 reads TGTGCCAGCAGGGAAGGGGGCGGATATGGCTACACCTTC. This sequence encodes CASREGGGYGYTF.

The rearrangement uses TRBV24-1 and TRBJ2-7, with 7 bases that match TRBD1. The germline CDR1 and CDR2 sequences are KGHDR and SFDVKD. The J segment lost 4 bases and the V segment lost 4 bases, leaving 12 bases of the junction unmatched. This CDR3 is built from 16 residues. The chain's CDR3 is CATSDHDRAGLYEQYF. In DNA, the CDR3 is TGTGCCACCAGTGACCACGACAGGGCTGGACTTTACGAGCAGTACTTC.

This sequence joins TRBV7-8 and TRBJ2-5; possible D gene TRBD1, 5 bases. This CDR3 region has 14 residues. Trimming removed 1 base at V and 5 bases at J, with 11 bases between. Germline loops: CDR1 SGHVS, CDR2 FQNEAQ. This chain's CDR3 is CASSLGAGRETQYF. The CDR3 region has the DNA TGTGCCAGCAGCTTAGGAGCAGGGCGGGAGACCCAGTACTTC.

The chain has TRBV4-2 and TRBJ1-1; D gene uncertain. Germline assignment: CDR1 LGHNA and CDR2 YNFKEQ. The CDR3 length is 16 residues. Trimming took 0 bases from V and 2 from J, leaving 13 bases between them. CDR3 nucleotide sequence: TGTGCCAGCAGCCAAGATAGTGTGTCAGTCAACACTGAAGCTTTCTTT. Translated, it gives CASSQDSVSVNTEAFF.

The chain employs TRBV24-1 and TRBJ1-2, with TRBD1 matching 7 bases. Germline V gene lookup returns CDR1 KGHDR and CDR2 SFDVKD. The CDR3 loop spans 12 amino acids. V shed 5 bases and J 6 bases; nucleotides not matched to a gene: 2. The CDR3 DNA follows: TGTGCCACCAGTGGACAGGGAAATGGCTACACCTTC. Encoded protein: CATSGQGNGYTF.

The chain links TRBV19 to TRBJ2-7, with D uncertain. Per the germline V gene, CDR1 is LNHDA and CDR2 is SQIVND (reference sequence). V lost 5 bases, J lost 7 bases, and 15 bases lay in between. This CDR3 has 13 residues. The CDR3 bases are TGTGCCAGTAGTTGGCAGTCAGACGGGGAGCAGTACTTC. Translated: CASSWQSDGEQYF.

V and J are TRBV3-1 (or the pseudogene TRBV3-2) and TRBJ1-1; tentative D call: TRBD1 (6 bases). In germline, CDR1 is LGHDT, CDR2 YNNKEL (reference sequence). The CDR3 is 16 amino acids. With 1 base removed from V and 4 bases from J, the gap between germline ends came to 16 bases. CDR3 residues: CASSQGRQGSGTEAFF. The CDR3, as DNA: TGTGCCAGCAGCCAAGGTCGTCAGGGGTCAGGCACTGAAGCTTTCTTT.

This rearrangement joins TRBV29-1 to TRBJ2-2; 9 bases fit TRBD1. CDR1 and CDR2 from the germline V gene are SQVTM and ANQGSEA. This CDR3 comprises 14 residues. J gave up 3 bases and V 4 bases, and 3 bases lay outside the gene matches. As DNA, the CDR3 is TGCAGCGTTGGAACAGGGGGCGACACCGGGGAGCTGTTTTTT. Its translation: CSVGTGGDTGELFF.

The CDR3 sequence is CASLTPRPGIKIEAFF. CDR3 nucleotides: TGTGCCAGCCTCACTCCCCGGCCCGGGATAAAAATTGAAGCTTTCTTT. The genes are TRBV21-1 and TRBJ1-1. TRBV21-1 is annotated as a pseudogene. The CDR3 totals 16 residues.

This chain links TRBV13 with TRBJ2-3, with D hard to call. Germline assignment: CDR1 PRHDT and CDR2 FYEKMQ (reference sequence). CDR3 length: 14 amino acids. Trimming left V 5 bases short and J 4 bases short, with 13 bases between. CDR3 nucleotide sequence: TGTGCCAGCAGCCCACAGTGGGGTCCAGATACGCAGTATTTT. As protein: CASSPQWGPDTQYF. Drawing the rest from reference TRBV13 and TRBJ2-3, the complete variable domain is AAGVIQSPRHLIKEKRETATLKCYPIPRHDTVYWYQQGPGQDPQFLISFYEKMQSDKGSIPDRFSAQQFSDYHSELNMSSLELGDSALYFCASSPQWGPDTQYFGPGTRLTVL.

The rearrangement uses TRBV27 and TRBJ2-7; 16 positions agree with TRBD2. Germline CDR1 reads MNHEY; CDR2 reads SMNVEV (reference sequence). With V trimmed by 3 bases and J by 5 bases, 10 bases remained unmatched. The CDR3 has 18 amino acids. The CDR3 nucleotides read TGTGCCAGCAGTTTTGTTGGGACTAGCGGGGGGGCCGGTAACGAGCAGTACTTC. Its protein product is CASSFVGTSGGAGNEQYF.

This chain uses TRBV7-2 with TRBJ2-7; 9 bases are shared with TRBD2. The V gene's germline CDR1 is SGHTA and CDR2 FQGNSA. This CDR3 comprises 16 residues. With 1 base clipped from V and 3 bases from J, the junction kept 7 bases outside the gene matches. This CDR3 reads CASSLVRLAVFYEQYF. In nucleotides, the CDR3 is TGTGCCAGCAGCTTAGTCCGACTAGCGGTTTTCTACGAGCAGTACTTC.

This clone appeared once. J is TRBJ2-1 and V is TRBV2; 11 nucleotides align to TRBD2. The V gene's germline CDR1 is SNHLY and CDR2 FYNNEI. The CDR3 length is 16 residues. V lost 3 bases, J lost 12 bases, and 13 bases stayed unmatched. This CDR3 reads CASSDGLLAGVGGQFF. CDR3 nucleotides: TGTGCCAGCAGTGATGGGTTACTAGCGGGAGTCGGTGGGCAGTTCTTC.

The V call is TRBV18, the J call TRBJ1-1; D unresolved. V dropped 3 bases and J dropped 0 bases, with 11 bases sitting between them. Germline V lookup: CDR1 KGHSH, CDR2 LQKENI. The CDR3 contains 15 residues. The CDR3 loop is CASSPLDGMNTEAFF. The CDR3 DNA is TGTGCCAGCTCACCCTTAGACGGAATGAACACTGAAGCTTTCTTT.

The genes are TRBV2 and TRBJ1-2; the match to TRBD1 covers 10 bases. The CDR3 is made up of 16 amino acids. Looked up from germline, CDR1 is SNHLY and CDR2 is FYNNEI. V trimming: 3 bases; J trimming: 4 bases; junction bases outside the gene matches: 8. DNA of the CDR3: TGTGCCAGCAGTGATGACCGGGACAGGGGAGGCTATGGCTACACCTTC. As protein: CASSDDRDRGGYGYTF.

The V and J genes are TRBV3-1 (or the pseudogene TRBV3-2) and TRBJ2-3, with D uncertain. Between the trimmed V and J ends, which lost 4 bases and 0 bases, there was a span of 17 bases. Germline CDR1 reads LGHDT; CDR2 reads YNNKEL (reference sequence). The CDR3 loop spans 17 amino acids. CDR3 protein: CASSLLLMVKSTDTQYF. DNA for the CDR3: TGTGCCAGCAGCCTCCTTCTCATGGTAAAAAGCACAGATACGCAGTATTTT.